The 30 T cell receptor beta chains below come from one sample, sequenced in a study of patients and donors after allogeneic stem cell transplantation. Via MiXCR, TCRdb re-called the RT-PCR reads, giving one row per CDR3 protein. This sample has approximately 200,000 distinct CDR3 sequences, with 40% to 45% found just once. Sequencing used blood, either unsorted or a sorted T cell fraction (not recorded which). Receptor source: a human donor who was either an allogeneic HSCT recipient or a stem cell or donor lymphocyte infusion donor (not recorded which). It is not recorded whose cells these are; they may come from a transplant donor.

V gene TRBV7-9 combines with J gene TRBJ1-1; TRBD1 matches 9 bases. The CDR3 runs 16 residues. The trim removed 5 bases at V and 5 bases at J, leaving 12 bases unmatched. The germline V gene encodes CDR1 SEHNR and CDR2 FQNEAQ (reference sequence). CDR3: CASSSTVGQGITEAFF. CDR3 DNA sequence: TGTGCCAGCAGCAGCACCGTGGGACAGGGAATAACTGAAGCTTTCTTT. The whole variable domain, remainder taken from reference TRBV7-9 and TRBJ1-1, is DTGVSQNPRHKITKRGQNVTFRCDPISEHNRLYWYRQTLGQGPEFLTYFQNEAQLEKSRLLSDRFSAERPKGSFSTLEIQRTEQGDSAMYLCASSSTVGQGITEAFFGQGTRLTVV.

This clonotype was seen ten or more times. This rearrangement joins TRBV2 to TRBJ1-1; the D is unclear. The CDR3 length is 11 residues. V dropped 4 bases and J dropped 6 bases, with 6 bases sitting between them. The V gene's germline CDR1 is SNHLY and CDR2 FYNNEI. The CDR3 sequence: CASSVGPEAFF. As DNA, the CDR3 is TGTGCCAGCAGTGTGGGTCCTGAAGCTTTCTTT. Using reference TRBV2 and TRBJ1-1 for the parts outside the CDR3, the full variable domain is EPEVTQTPSHQVTQMGQEVILRCVPISNHLYFYWYRQILGQKVEFLVSFYNNEISEKSEIFDDQFSVERPDGSNFTLKIRSTKLEDSAMYFCASSVGPEAFFGQGTRLTVV.

This sequence joins TRBV7-2 and TRBJ2-1; 11 bases match TRBD2. Germline V gene lookup returns CDR1 SGHTA and CDR2 FQGNSA. This CDR3 has 14 amino acids. Unmatched junction bases numbered 6, after V lost 5 bases and J lost 9 bases. In nucleotides, the CDR3 is TGTGCCAGCAGCACCCAGACTAGCGGGGTTGAGCAGTTCTTC. This codes for CASSTQTSGVEQFF.

The V gene is TRBV5-1, the J gene TRBJ2-7, with D perhaps being TRBD1 or TRBD2 (5 bases each). Looked up from germline, CDR1 is SGHRS and CDR2 is YFSETQ. Deletions cut 0 bases from V and 7 bases from J, with 17 bases between. This CDR3 region has 15 residues. Here the CDR3 reads CASSLDGGQGTEQYF. Here the CDR3 DNA reads TGCGCCAGCAGCTTGGACGGAGGTCAGGGTACAGAGCAGTACTTC.

The chain is built from TRBV11-2 and TRBJ2-3; the D gene is possibly TRBD1 (5 bases). Trimming took 1 base from V and 7 from J, leaving 6 bases between them. The germline V gene has CDR1 SGHAT and CDR2 FQNNGV. CDR3 size: 12 residues. DNA of the CDR3: TGTGCCAGCAGCTTAGCAGGGAATACGCAGTATTTT. This encodes CASSLAGNTQYF.

This clonotype was seen a few times. The chain is built from TRBV7-3 and TRBJ1-1; 7 bases fit TRBD1. Per the germline V gene, CDR1 is SGHTA and CDR2 is FQGTGA. Trimming cost V 5 bases and J 1 base; bases outside gene matches: 4. This CDR3 comprises 14 residues. CDR3 coding DNA: TGTGCCAGCAGCGGTACAGGGGCGAACACTGAAGCTTTCTTT. Its protein is CASSGTGANTEAFF.

The chain uses TRBV20-1 and TRBJ1-2; a possible D gene is TRBD1 (5 bases). The CDR3 spans 12 residues. Germline V CDR1 and CDR2: DFQATT, SNEGSKA (reference sequence). V gave up 2 bases and J gave up 8 bases, with 12 bases separating them. CDR3 in amino acids: CSARQGAGGYTF. Here the CDR3 DNA reads TGCAGTGCTAGACAGGGTGCAGGAGGCTACACCTTC.

The rearrangement links TRBV12-3 or TRBV12-4 to TRBJ2-5; 13 nucleotides match TRBD2. J lost 5 bases, V lost 5 bases, and 2 bases had no gene match. The CDR3 length is 14 residues. The CDR3 protein is CASSPTSGRETQYF. As DNA, the CDR3 is TGTGCCAGCAGTCCGACTAGCGGGAGGGAGACCCAGTACTTC.

The chain employs TRBV6-5 and TRBJ2-7; tentative D call: TRBD1 (6 bases). Deletions cut 7 bases from V and 5 bases from J, with 12 bases between. Germline V gene sequence: CDR1 MNHEY, CDR2 SVGAGI. CDR3 length: 12 amino acids. CDR3 coding DNA: TGTGCCAGCACCTCTACAGGGAACGAGCAGTACTTC. It specifies CASTSTGNEQYF.

This clonotype was picked up one time. The chain couples TRBV15 to TRBJ1-6, with D uncertain. The CDR3 spans 17 residues. Per germline, CDR1 LNHNV and CDR2 YYDKDF (reference sequence). V lost 3 bases and J 0 bases, leaving 12 bases between the germline ends. The CDR3 sequence is CATSRIRGSSYNSPLHF. CDR3 nucleotide sequence: TGTGCCACCAGCAGGATCCGAGGGAGCTCCTATAATTCACCCCTCCACTTT.

The J gene is TRBJ2-2, the V gene TRBV4-1; D tentatively fits TRBD1 or TRBD2 (5 bases each). V was clipped by 1 base and J by 8 bases, with 14 bases between them. The CDR3 runs 15 residues. The germline V gene has CDR1 MGHRA and CDR2 YSYEKL. CDR3 nucleotide sequence: TGCGCCAGCAGCCAAGTTGGGGCTAGCCCTGGGGAGCTGTTTTTT. Translation: CASSQVGASPGELFF.

J is TRBJ2-7 and V is TRBV30; 9 nucleotides match TRBD2. The CDR3 has 14 amino acids. J was trimmed by 4 bases and V by 2 bases; bases with no gene match: 6. CDR1 and CDR2 from the germline V gene are GTSNPN and SVGIG (reference sequence). CDR3 in amino acids: CAWSLAGGFYEQYF. DNA of the CDR3: TGTGCCTGGAGTCTGGCGGGAGGGTTTTACGAGCAGTACTTC.

This chain links TRBV28 with TRBJ2-1; D unresolved. The ends were cut back, 3 bases at V and 8 bases at J, with 20 bases in the middle. The CDR3 runs 16 residues. Germline V gene data show CDR1 as MDHEN and CDR2 as SYDVKM. In nucleotides, the CDR3 is TGTGCCAGCAGTTTGGGTCGCAACGTCCCTGGGGATGAGCAGTTCTTC. It yields the protein CASSLGRNVPGDEQFF.

This clonotype showed up just a few times. This rearrangement joins TRBV5-1 to TRBJ2-1; D is ambiguous. Germline V gene data show CDR1 as SGHRS and CDR2 as YFSETQ. V lost 4 bases, J lost 8 bases, and 16 bases lay in between. The CDR3 loop spans 14 amino acids. The CDR3 spells CASSGTTWRYEQFF. The DNA for the CDR3 is TGCGCCAGCAGCGGAACGACTTGGCGGTATGAGCAGTTCTTC.

This clonotype appeared a few times. V and J are TRBV10-2 and TRBJ1-3; possibly TRBD1 for D (6 bases). CDR1 is WSHSY, CDR2 SAAADI, per germline. CDR3 size: 17 residues. The germline V and J ends were trimmed by 0 bases and 0 bases, with 12 bases remaining between them. The CDR3 DNA reads TGCGCCAGCAGTGAGTCGACAGGTCTCAGCTCTGGAAACACCATATATTTT. This encodes CASSESTGLSSGNTIYF.

This clonotype was counted a few times. This sequence joins TRBV7-8 and TRBJ2-5; 12 bases agree with TRBD2. Unmatched junction bases numbered 7, after V lost 4 bases and J lost 4 bases. This CDR3 region has 16 residues. CDR1 is SGHVS and CDR2 is FQNEAQ in the germline V gene. This CDR3 is CASSSRLAGARETQYF. The CDR3, as DNA: TGTGCCAGCAGCTCCCGACTAGCGGGAGCGAGAGAGACCCAGTACTTC.

The V gene is TRBV25-1, the J gene TRBJ2-1; D possibly corresponds to TRBD1 (6 bases). The CDR3 spans 16 residues. V was shortened by 1 base and J by 4 bases, with 14 bases between the two germline ends. Looked up from germline, CDR1 is MGHDK and CDR2 is SYGVNS. CDR3 in DNA: TGTGCCAGCAGTGAATTAGATAGGGACACATACAATGAGCAGTTCTTC. As protein: CASSELDRDTYNEQFF.

This clonotype came up a few times. The V call is TRBV29-1, the J call TRBJ2-1; 9 positions match TRBD2. V lost 6 bases and J lost 3; bases outside the gene matches: 9. Germline V gene data show CDR1 as SQVTM and CDR2 as ANQGSEA. The CDR3 length is 15 residues. CDR3 coding DNA: TGCAGCGTCGGTGGTAGCGGGAGCGGCTACAATGAGCAGTTCTTC. This encodes CSVGGSGSGYNEQFF.

This rearrangement joins TRBV7-3 to TRBJ1-1; the match to TRBD1 covers 11 bases. This CDR3 has 15 residues. V was clipped by 3 bases and J by 3 bases; unmatched bases: 3. CDR1 and CDR2 (germline): SGHTA, FQGTGA. CDR3 loop: CASSLDRGRDTEAFF. The CDR3 DNA reads as TGTGCCAGCAGCTTGGACAGGGGGCGAGACACTGAAGCTTTCTTT.

This chain joins TRBV6-5 and TRBJ1-1; a weak D match, TRBD1 (5 bases). CDR1 is MNHEY and CDR2 is SVGAGI in the germline V gene. The ends were cut back, 5 bases at V and 1 base at J, with 20 bases in the middle. The CDR3 has 17 residues. The CDR3 DNA reads as TGTGCCAGCAGTCCTGCTGGTTTAGGGGCGGGGAACACTGAAGCTTTCTTT. It is translated as CASSPAGLGAGNTEAFF.

The chain has TRBV7-2 and TRBJ1-1; D remains unclear. The germline CDR1 and CDR2 sequences are SGHTA and FQGNSA. The CDR3 consists of 12 residues. Trimming removed 8 bases at V and 5 bases at J, with 12 bases between. CDR3 bases: TGTGCCAGCTCCCACGTTGGTACTGAAGCTTTCTTT. It is translated as CASSHVGTEAFF.

The CDR3 bases are TGTGCCAGCAGCCCGGATCACACAGGGACCGGCTACACCTTC. Its translation is CASSPDHTGTGYTF. This rearrangement joins TRBV9 to TRBJ1-2, with D possibly TRBD1 on 6 matching bases. Looked up from germline, CDR1 is SGDLS and CDR2 is YYNGEE. The V gene lost 4 bases and the J gene lost 8 bases, with 18 bases spanning the gap. This CDR3 is 14 amino acids long.

This sequence joins TRBV9 and TRBJ2-1; 13 positions agree with TRBD2. The J segment lost 8 bases and the V segment lost 4 bases, leaving 9 bases of the junction unmatched. Germline lookup yields CDR1 SGDLS and CDR2 YYNGEE. The CDR3 is made up of 16 amino acids. The CDR3 DNA follows: TGTGCCAGCAGCACTCTACTAGCGGGAGGGCCGGATGAGCAGTTCTTC. Its translation is CASSTLLAGGPDEQFF. The full variable domain, completed using reference TRBV9 and TRBJ2-1, is DSGVTQTPKHLITATGQRVTLRCSPRSGDLSVYWYQQSLDQGLQFLIQYYNGEERAKGNILERFSAQQFPDLHSELNLSSLELGDSALYFCASSTLLAGGPDEQFFGPGTRLTVL.

This clonotype has just a few counts. The chain links TRBV6-6 to TRBJ1-6; D is unclear. Germline lookup yields CDR1 MNHNY and CDR2 SVGAGI (reference sequence). V shed 2 bases and J shed 0 bases, with 11 bases lying between them. The CDR3 loop spans 17 amino acids. The DNA of the CDR3 is TGTGCCAGCAGTTACGGTCTTCTGAGCTCCTATAATTCACCCCTCCACTTT. It specifies CASSYGLLSSYNSPLHF.

The chain combines TRBV21-1 with TRBJ2-5; the D segment call TRBD2 is taken from the table without a DNA check. TRBV21-1 is an annotated pseudogene. The CDR3 spans 15 residues. The DNA for the CDR3 is TGTGCCAGCAGCAAAGGAGGGACTCACCAAGAGACCCAGTACTTC. Translated: CASSKGGTHQETQYF.

This clonotype appeared a few times. This rearrangement joins TRBV6-5 to TRBJ1-1; D uncertain. There are 13 residues in the CDR3. V lost 2 bases to trimming and J lost 14 bases, with 18 bases between them. Germline V gene lookup returns CDR1 MNHEY and CDR2 SVGAGI. The CDR3: CASSYRVGLVAFF. The CDR3 DNA is TGTGCCAGCAGTTACAGGGTCGGTCTTGTAGCATTCTTT.

The gene calls are TRBV7-9 and TRBJ1-2, with TRBD1 identical over 7 bases. From germline, CDR1 is SEHNR and CDR2 FQNEAQ (reference sequence). V was clipped by 5 bases and J by 4 bases; unmatched bases: 7. CDR3 length: 14 amino acids. The CDR3 reads CASSLRDSLYGYTF. DNA for the CDR3: TGTGCCAGCAGCCTAAGGGACAGTCTCTATGGCTACACCTTC.

This chain links TRBV24-1 with TRBJ1-1, with D uncertain. The CDR3 sequence is 11 residues long. Trimming left V 3 bases short and J 11 bases short, with 9 bases between. Germline V gene data show CDR1 as KGHDR and CDR2 as SFDVKD. CDR3 sequence (DNA): TGTGCCACCAGTGATGCACGTGGCGCTTTCTTT. It specifies CATSDARGAFF.

The rearrangement links TRBV19 to TRBJ1-2; D remains unclear. Germline CDR1 LNHDA, CDR2 SQIVND (reference sequence). The ends were cut back, 3 bases at V and 2 bases at J, with 7 bases in the middle. This CDR3 is built from 13 residues. The CDR3 spells CASSIGRNYGYTF. CDR3 in DNA: TGTGCCAGTAGTATTGGCAGGAACTATGGCTACACCTTC.

This clonotype turned up a few times. The chain couples TRBV5-6 to TRBJ1-4; D not certain. Per the germline V gene, CDR1 is SGHDT and CDR2 is YYEEEE. The V and J ends lost 1 base and 7 bases respectively, with 11 bases between them. The CDR3 is 14 amino acids. CDR3 DNA sequence: TGTGCCAGCAGCTTGACACCCTTGATTGAAAAACTGTTTTTT. It specifies CASSLTPLIEKLFF.